A single sample is the source of the 26 T cell receptor beta chains below, sequenced in a study of blood T cell repertoires in COVID-19. This table comes from immunoSEQ multiplex PCR, and its TCRdb copy is limited to in-frame clones, with some not included. The data hold 61,000 or so clones, with approximately 80% observed a single time. Sequencing was carried out using peripheral blood. The receptors originated from a woman aged 65 to 85 with acute or convalescent COVID-19.

This clone was observed a single time. The rearrangement uses TRBV2 and TRBJ1-1; D possibly corresponds to TRBD1 (6 bases). The CDR3 consists of 14 residues. Germline V gene data show CDR1 as SNHLY and CDR2 as FYNNEI. Trimming left V 5 bases short and J 4 bases short, with 14 bases between. DNA for the CDR3: TGTGCCAGCAGTCGGAGGAACAGGGTCACTGAAGCTTTCTTT. Translated: CASSRRNRVTEAFF. The whole variable domain, filled in from reference TRBV2 and TRBJ1-1, reads EPEVTQTPSHQVTQMGQEVILRCVPISNHLYFYWYRQILGQKVEFLVSFYNNEISEKSEIFDDQFSVERPDGSNFTLKIRSTKLEDSAMYFCASSRRNRVTEAFFGQGTRLTVV.

CDR3 sequence reads: CASSPQTGGAGETQYF. The CDR3 DNA reads TGTGCCAGCTCACCACAGACAGGGGGCGCAGGAGAGACCCAGTACTTC. The V call is TRBV18, the J call TRBJ2-5; TRBD1 aligns across 10 bases. CDR3 length equals 16 residues. Germline V gene lookup returns CDR1 KGHSH and CDR2 LQKENI. Germline trimming cut 1 base from V and 4 bases from J; bases unmatched to any gene: 6.

This rearrangement joins TRBV30 to TRBJ1-5; 8 bases fit TRBD1. The trim removed 2 bases at V and 4 bases at J, leaving 7 bases unmatched. This CDR3 spans 15 amino acids. Germline CDR1 is GTSNPN and CDR2 is SVGIG (reference sequence). Written as DNA, the CDR3 is TGTGCCTGGAGTTGGGGCAGGGGGCCGAATCAGCCCCAGCATTTT. It specifies CAWSWGRGPNQPQHF.

The chain combines TRBV7-9 with TRBJ1-1; TRBD1 is a possible D gene (5 bases). This CDR3 contains 14 residues. The germline V gene encodes CDR1 SEHNR and CDR2 FQNEAQ (reference sequence). V shed 6 bases and J shed 3 bases, with 14 bases lying between them. The CDR3 DNA follows: TGTGCCAGCAGTGAGACGACAGTCTACACTGAAGCTTTCTTT. It is translated as CASSETTVYTEAFF.

The chain couples TRBV5-6 to TRBJ2-7; 8 bases match TRBD1. Germline CDR1 and CDR2: SGHDT and YYEEEE. The CDR3 runs to 15 residues. V was pared by 2 bases and J by 2 bases, with 6 bases of the junction left unmatched. The CDR3 loop reads CASSLRQGRTYEQYF. In DNA, the CDR3 is TGTGCCAGCAGCTTAAGACAGGGGAGGACCTACGAGCAGTACTTC.

The chain recombines TRBV4-1 with TRBJ2-7; TRBD1 is a possible D gene (6 bases). This CDR3 is 17 amino acids long. V was trimmed by 0 bases and J by 3 bases, leaving 18 bases between them. Germline V gene data show CDR1 as MGHRA and CDR2 as YSYEKL. Here the CDR3 DNA reads TGCGCCAGCAGCCAAGATCGTCGGCAGGACAGATACTACGAGCAGTACTTC. Translation gives CASSQDRRQDRYYEQYF.

The rearrangement links TRBV10-3 to TRBJ1-1; 8 bases align to TRBD1. This CDR3 has 15 residues. Germline-derived CDR1 and CDR2 are ENHRY and SYGVKD. With 2 bases clipped from V and 5 bases from J, the junction kept 7 bases outside the gene matches. As DNA, the CDR3 is TGTGCCATCAGTGAGCCTGGACAGGGTTGGACTGAAGCTTTCTTT. This codes for CAISEPGQGWTEAFF.

The V call is TRBV3-1 (or the pseudogene TRBV3-2), the J call TRBJ1-1, with D unresolved. CDR1 is LGHDT and CDR2 is YNNKEL in the germline V gene (reference sequence). This CDR3 has 13 amino acids. V lost 4 bases and J 7 bases, leaving 13 bases between the germline ends. The CDR3 nucleotides read TGTGCCAGCAGCCCCGGTTCATCCTATGAAGCTTTCTTT. Its protein product is CASSPGSSYEAFF.

V gene TRBV5-4 combines with J gene TRBJ2-2; D might be TRBD1 (5 bases). CDR1 is SGHNT and CDR2 is YYREEE in the germline V gene (reference sequence). This CDR3 is 15 amino acids long. V was pared by 4 bases and J by 4 bases, with 14 bases between. The CDR3 loop is CASSRGATFTGELFF. DNA for the CDR3: TGTGCCAGCAGCAGGGGCGCGACCTTCACCGGGGAGCTGTTTTTT.

The chain joins TRBV5-4 to TRBJ2-5, with TRBD2 as a possible D gene (6 bases). Per the germline V gene, CDR1 is SGHNT and CDR2 is YYREEE (reference sequence). V lost 3 bases and J lost 5, with 14 bases in between. This CDR3 is 14 amino acids long. CDR3 sequence: CASSSGGETETQYF. In nucleotides, the CDR3 is TGTGCCAGCAGCTCCGGGGGTGAGACGGAGACCCAGTACTTC. Full variable domain (rest looked up from reference TRBV5-4 and TRBJ2-5): ETGVTQSPTHLIKTRGQQVTLRCSSQSGHNTVSWYQQALGQGPQFIFQYYREEENGRGNFPPRFSGLQFPNYSSELNVNALELDDSALYLCASSSGGETETQYFGPGTRLLVL.

The V gene is TRBV11-3, the J gene TRBJ2-3, with no clear D. The CDR3 length is 13 residues. The germline V gene has CDR1 SGHNT and CDR2 YENEEA. V lost 5 bases to trimming and J lost 1 base, with 7 bases between them. CDR3: CASSKAGTDTQYF. Written as DNA, the CDR3 is TGTGCCAGCAGCAAAGCCGGCACAGATACGCAGTATTTT.

The chain joins TRBV19 to TRBJ2-5, with D perhaps TRBD2 (6 bases). Germline V gene data show CDR1 as LNHDA and CDR2 as SQIVND (reference sequence). The CDR3 is 14 amino acids. Trimming cost V 3 bases and J 7 bases, with 15 bases left between them. In DNA, the CDR3 is TGTGCCAGTAGTATGTACGGACTATCGTTGACCCAGTACTTC. The encoded protein is CASSMYGLSLTQYF.

In regard to this clone: A junction boundary mismatches the germline segment, possibly from a read error. The V gene is TRBV5-5, the J gene TRBJ2-5; D may be TRBD2 (6 bases). This CDR3 is built from 14 residues. Germline values: CDR1 SGHKS, CDR2 YYEKEE (reference sequence). The CDR3 DNA is TGTGCCAGCACCTTGGTAGGTCTAGCGGAGACCCAGTACTTC. Translation: CASTLVGLAETQYF.

The chain employs TRBV2 and TRBJ1-5; possibly TRBD1 for D (5 bases). V lost 6 bases and J 0 bases, leaving 9 bases between the germline ends. Germline V gene sequence: CDR1 SNHLY, CDR2 FYNNEI. This CDR3 is built from 14 residues. CDR3 sequence: CASSRQYSNQPQHF. In DNA form, the CDR3 reads TGTGCCAGCAGCAGACAGTATAGCAATCAGCCCCAGCATTTT.

J is TRBJ2-1 and V is TRBV7-9, with a tentative D call TRBD2 (6 bases). From germline, CDR1 is SEHNR and CDR2 FQNEAQ (reference sequence). This CDR3 has 16 residues. Trimming removed 1 base from V and 5 bases from J, with 15 bases in between. The CDR3 here is CASSLEVAREDNEQFF. As DNA, the CDR3 is TGTGCCAGCAGCTTAGAGGTAGCAAGGGAGGACAATGAGCAGTTCTTC. Looking up the rest from reference TRBV7-9 and TRBJ2-1 gives the full variable domain: DTGVSQNPRHKITKRGQNVTFRCDPISEHNRLYWYRQTLGQGPEFLTYFQNEAQLEKSRLLSDRFSAERPKGSFSTLEIQRTEQGDSAMYLCASSLEVAREDNEQFFGPGTRLTVL.

This chain connects TRBV7-3 to TRBJ2-7; 7 positions match TRBD2. Germline values: CDR1 SGHTA, CDR2 FQGTGA. The CDR3 is 13 amino acids. With 5 bases clipped from V and 5 bases from J, the junction kept 6 bases outside the gene matches. The CDR3 DNA reads TGTGCCAGCAGCCCGCTTGGGGGGGACGAGCAGTACTTC. This encodes CASSPLGGDEQYF. Based on the CDR3 plus reference TRBV7-3 and TRBJ2-7, the full variable domain is GAGVSQTPSNKVTEKGKYVELRCDPISGHTALYWYRQSLGQGPEFLIYFQGTGAADDSGLPNDRFFAVRPEGSVSTLKIQRTERGDSAVYLCASSPLGGDEQYFGPGTRLTVT.

This clone was found once. The chain uses TRBV6-5 and TRBJ2-2; 15 bases map to TRBD2. With 6 bases clipped from V and 10 bases from J, the junction kept 6 bases outside the gene matches. The CDR3 loop spans 15 amino acids. In germline, CDR1 is MNHEY, CDR2 SVGAGI. CDR3 sequence: CASRRTSGGVPELFF. The CDR3, as DNA: TGTGCCAGCAGACGGACTAGCGGGGGGGTTCCGGAGCTGTTTTTT.

The chain carries TRBV30 and TRBJ2-3; maybe TRBD1 (6 bases). Trimming shortened V by 3 bases and J by 2 bases, and 12 bases separated the two germline ends. The germline CDR1 and CDR2 sequences are GTSNPN and SVGIG (reference sequence). CDR3 length equals 14 residues. CDR3 sequence: CAWSKGGITDTQYF. CDR3 nucleotides: TGTGCCTGGAGCAAAGGGGGAATCACAGATACGCAGTATTTT.

J is TRBJ2-5 and V is TRBV3-1 (or the pseudogene TRBV3-2), with D perhaps TRBD1 (5 bases). Germline loops: CDR1 LGHDT, CDR2 YNNKEL (reference sequence). The CDR3 sequence is 13 residues long. Trimming removed 2 bases from V and 5 bases from J, with 9 bases in between. In DNA form, the CDR3 reads TGTGCCAGCAGCCAACCCAGGGTTGAGACCCAGTACTTC. Residues: CASSQPRVETQYF.

Only a few counts were recorded for this clone. V and J are TRBV21-1 and TRBJ1-3; the D call of TRBD1 is as the table states it, not checked on the DNA. TRBV21-1 is a pseudogene. The CDR3 loop spans 15 amino acids. As DNA, the CDR3 is TGTGCCAGCAGCAGGGACAGGGGTGGTGGAAACACCATATATTTT. This translates into CASSRDRGGGNTIYF.

This clone has more than one count but fewer than ten. The chain links TRBV12-3 or TRBV12-4 to TRBJ2-3; D is uncertain. The V end lost 6 bases, the J end lost 4 bases, and 8 bases lay between the germline ends. The CDR3 consists of 12 residues. The CDR3 DNA is TGTGCCAGCAGCCTTAATTCAGATACGCAGTATTTT. Translated, it gives CASSLNSDTQYF.

The chain joins TRBV11-2 to TRBJ2-3; 8 nucleotides agree with TRBD2. After removal of 4 bases from V and 0 bases from J, the junction contained 3 bases not matched to a gene. Germline V gene data show CDR1 as SGHAT and CDR2 as FQNNGV. This CDR3 comprises 15 residues. DNA of the CDR3: TGTGCCAGCAGCTATACGGGGGGGAGCACAGATACGCAGTATTTT. Its translation is CASSYTGGSTDTQYF.

The rearrangement links TRBV18 to TRBJ1-2, with 7 nucleotides matching TRBD1. After removal of 6 bases from V and 5 bases from J, the junction contained 12 bases not matched to a gene. This CDR3 is 15 amino acids long. In germline, CDR1 is KGHSH, CDR2 LQKENI. In DNA form, the CDR3 reads TGTGCCAGCTCTCCTGGACAGGTGGCCAATTATGGCTACACCTTC. It yields the protein CASSPGQVANYGYTF.

This clone occurred once. The chain uses TRBV2 and TRBJ1-5; D not certain. The V end lost 1 base, the J end lost 9 bases, and 13 bases lay between the germline ends. CDR3 length: 14 amino acids. From germline, CDR1 is SNHLY and CDR2 FYNNEI. CDR3 in DNA: TGTGCCAGCAGTGAAGTTGGGAGGGAGTCGCCCCAGCATTTT. Translation: CASSEVGRESPQHF.

The chain employs TRBV2 and TRBJ2-7; 9 nucleotides match TRBD2. V lost 11 bases to trimming and J lost 4 bases; unmatched junction nucleotides: 3. The germline V gene has CDR1 SNHLY and CDR2 FYNNEI. This CDR3 is built from 11 residues. In DNA form, the CDR3 reads TGTGCCGGCGGGAGGGTTTACGAGCAGTACTTC. Its translation: CAGGRVYEQYF.

The rearrangement links TRBV7-3 to TRBJ2-1; 8 nucleotides match TRBD2. The germline CDR1 and CDR2 sequences are SGHTA and FQGTGA. Unmatched junction bases numbered 8, after V lost 7 bases and J lost 6 bases. This CDR3 spans 14 amino acids. The DNA of the CDR3 is TGTGCCAGCAATAGCGGGGACCCCTTCAATGAGCAGTTCTTC. Its translation: CASNSGDPFNEQFF.